Listed below are T cell receptor beta chains from one sample, sequenced in a study of T cells in Graves' hyperthyroidism and ophthalmopathy. MiXCR, run by TCRdb on the multiplex PCR reads, gives a single entry per CDR3 protein. Here the sample spans some 560,000 distinct CDR3 sequences, 15% to 18% being singletons. Specimen: blood. These receptors originate from a woman in her thirties with Graves' hyperthyroidism. Both conserved end residues are part of each CDR3. The D gene is left open where the match is weak. Size tells how often a clone was seen (once, few, many) or the class of an expanded clone, and some rows leave it out.

>TRBD1|16|TRBJ2-1|TRBV2|many
CASRNGVGTGVNEQFF
TGTGCCAGCAGGAACGGGGTGGGGACAGGGGTAAATGAGCAGTTCTTC
>TRBD2|15|TRBJ2-1|TRBV6-1|-
CASRAGTSEYNEQFF
TGTGCCAGCAGAGCCGGGACTAGCGAATACAATGAGCAGTTCTTC
>-|15|TRBJ1-6|TRBV29-1|few
CSVVSESSYNSPLHF
TGCAGCGTTGTTTCGGAGAGCTCCTATAATTCACCCCTCCACTTT
>TRBD2|16|TRBJ2-3|TRBV25-1|few
CASSGASGRDVDTQYF
TGTGCCAGCAGTGGGGCTAGCGGGAGGGACGTAGATACGCAGTATTTT
>TRBD2|16|TRBJ2-2|TRBV6-1|many
CASSELAGGHTGELFF
TGTGCCAGCAGTGAGTTAGCGGGAGGGCACACCGGGGAGCTGTTTTTT
>TRBD2|17|TRBJ2-3|TRBV6-2/TRBV6-3|many
CASSEPTVASGKVTQYF
TGTGCCAGCAGCGAACCCACTGTCGCTAGCGGGAAGGTTACGCAGTATTTT
>-|14|TRBJ1-1|TRBV6-1|many
CASSARELNTEAFF
TGTGCCAGCAGCGCCCGGGAGCTGAACACTGAAGCTTTCTTT
>TRBD2|15|TRBJ2-7|TRBV6-1|once
CASSEETGTNYEQYF
TGTGCCAGCAGTGAAGAGACCGGGACTAACTACGAGCAGTACTTC
>TRBD1|18|TRBJ1-6|TRBV6-5|many
CASSYGTGPISYNSPLHF
TGTGCCAGCAGTTACGGGACAGGCCCCATCTCCTATAATTCACCCCTCCACTTT
>TRBD1|20|TRBJ1-2|TRBV7-2|-
CASSLYAKIGTGGGDYGYTF
TGTGCCAGCAGCTTATATGCCAAAATAGGGACAGGGGGCGGTGACTATGGCTACACCTTC
>TRBD2|15|TRBJ2-7|TRBV6-1|many
CASSFGTSGSGEQYF
TGTGCCAGCAGTTTCGGGACTAGCGGGAGTGGTGAGCAGTACTTC
>-|15|TRBJ1-5|TRBV28|many
CASRESPQSYQPQHF
TGTGCCAGCAGAGAGAGCCCACAGAGCTATCAGCCCCAGCATTTT
>TRBD2|17|TRBJ2-1|TRBV10-3|-
CVISELAGGSSYNEQFF
TGTGTCATCAGTGAACTAGCGGGAGGGAGCTCCTACAATGAGCAGTTCTTC
>-|12|TRBJ2-7|TRBV20-1|-
CSAPGNEGEQYF
TGCAGTGCTCCGGGCAACGAGGGTGAGCAGTACTTC
>-|13|TRBJ2-1|TRBV4-1|-
CASSQMGGDEQFF
TGCGCAAGCAGCCAAATGGGGGGAGATGAGCAGTTCTTC
>-|17|TRBJ2-1|TRBV15|-
CATSRGPLGRDNNEQFF
TGTGCCACCAGCAGAGGTCCCCTAGGACGAGACAACAATGAGCAGTTCTTC
>TRBD2|14|TRBJ2-7|TRBV11-2|many
CASSQLAGDDEQYF
TGTGCCAGCAGCCAACTAGCGGGAGATGACGAGCAGTACTTC
>TRBD1|15|TRBJ1-4|TRBV30|many
CAWSGQGAVNEKLFF
TGTGCCTGGAGTGGACAGGGGGCGGTTAATGAAAAACTGTTTTTT
>-|13|TRBJ1-1|TRBV19|few
CASISGRNTEAFF
TGTGCCAGTATATCAGGGAGGAACACTGAAGCTTTCTTT
>TRBD2|13|TRBJ2-7|TRBV14|many
CASSSGLVAEQYF
TGTGCCAGCAGCTCGGGACTAGTCGCCGAGCAGTACTTC
>-|14|TRBJ1-6|TRBV27|-
CASSPSHPNSPLHF
TGTGCCAGCAGTCCGTCACACCCTAATTCACCCCTCCACTTT
>-|16|TRBJ2-1|TRBV5-1|many
CASSRTGGGSYNEQFF
TGCGCCAGCAGCAGAACAGGGGGGGGCTCCTACAATGAGCAGTTCTTC
>-|16|TRBJ2-7|TRBV11-2|-
CASSLIGGRTSYEQYF
TGTGCCAGCAGCTTAATAGGTGGGAGGACCTCCTACGAGCAGTACTTC
>-|15|TRBJ2-7|TRBV10-1|-
CASSESRRVGYEQYF
TGCGCCAGCAGTGAGTCTCGTCGGGTAGGCTACGAGCAGTACTTC
>TRBD1|17|TRBJ2-4|TRBV7-2|many
CASSLTGTGVAKNIQYF
TGTGCCAGCAGCCTGACCGGGACAGGGGTAGCCAAAAACATTCAGTACTTC
>-|13|TRBJ2-1|TRBV27|few
CASSSPLAAEQFF
TGTGCCAGCAGTAGCCCCCTAGCAGCTGAGCAGTTCTTC
>-|13|TRBJ1-1|TRBV20-1|-
CSARAGTNTEAFF
TGCAGTGCGCGAGCCGGGACGAACACTGAAGCTTTCTTT
>-|13|TRBJ2-7|TRBV12-3/TRBV12-4|many
CASMDSSSYEQYF
TGTGCCAGCATGGACAGTAGCTCCTACGAGCAGTACTTC
>-|13|TRBJ2-5|TRBV5-6|-
CASSFIHGETQYF
TGTGCCAGCAGCTTTATACATGGGGAGACCCAGTACTTC
>-|13|TRBJ2-1|TRBV19|-
CASSIQGLNEQFF
TGTGCCAGTAGTATTCAGGGCCTCAATGAGCAGTTCTTC
>TRBD2|15|TRBJ2-7|TRBV6-2/TRBV6-3|few
CASSVGTSGNYEQYF
TGTGCCAGCAGTGTCGGGACTAGCGGAAACTACGAGCAGTACTTC
>TRBD1|11|TRBJ1-1|TRBV19|-
CASTWDRKAFF
TGTGCCAGTACTTGGGACAGGAAAGCTTTCTTT
>-|14|TRBJ2-7|TRBV27|many
CASRPGTLEYEQYF
TGTGCCAGCAGGCCCGGGACACTTGAATACGAGCAGTACTTC
>-|15|TRBJ2-3|TRBV7-2|many
CASSLGGGPGDTQYF
TGTGCCAGCAGCTTAGGGGGCGGCCCCGGGGATACGCAGTATTTT
>-|13|TRBJ2-5|TRBV20-1|many
CSARVPGEETQYF
TGCAGTGCTAGAGTACCGGGAGAAGAGACCCAGTACTTC
>TRBD1|14|TRBJ2-7|TRBV20-1|many
CSARRTGVPYEQYF
TGCAGTGCTAGGAGGACAGGTGTCCCCTACGAGCAGTACTTC
>-|13|TRBJ2-7|TRBV6-1|few
CASRRTVGVEQYF
TGTGCCAGCAGAAGGACGGTGGGGGTCGAGCAGTACTTC
>TRBD1|15|TRBJ1-2|TRBV6-2/TRBV6-3|once
CASSYSEGAGYGYTF
TGTGCCAGCAGTTACTCGGAGGGGGCGGGCTATGGCTACACCTTC
>TRBD2|15|TRBJ2-7|TRBV20-1|-
CSATHSGSIGYEQYF
TGCAGTGCTACCCACAGCGGGAGTATTGGGTACGAGCAGTACTTC
>-|15|TRBJ1-6|TRBV20-1|few
CSVRGGLLYNSPLHF
TGCAGTGTAAGGGGAGGGCTCCTCTATAATTCACCCCTCCACTTT
>TRBD2|17|TRBJ2-1|TRBV5-4|-
CASSSLLSGISYNEQFF
TGTGCCAGCAGCTCCCTCTTAAGCGGGATCTCCTACAATGAGCAGTTCTTC
>-|13|TRBJ2-1|TRBV27|few
CASSPNLYNEQFF
TGTGCCAGCAGTCCGAATCTATACAATGAGCAGTTCTTC
>TRBD2|19|TRBJ2-1|TRBV6-1|many
CASSPIAGANTLRQDEQFF
TGTGCCAGCAGTCCTATAGCGGGAGCAAACACCTTGCGGCAGGATGAGCAGTTCTTC
>-|18|TRBJ2-1|TRBV27|few
CASSLLCSGASVCDEQFF
TGTGCCAGCAGTTTATTGTGTTCGGGTGCTAGCGTGTGCGATGAGCAGTTCTTC
>TRBD1|20|TRBJ2-6|TRBV5-1|-
CASSLEGPGQGRSGANVLTF
TGCGCCAGCAGCTTGGAGGGACCGGGACAGGGACGCTCTGGGGCCAACGTCCTGACTTTC
>-|14|TRBJ2-2|TRBV20-1|many
CSASTSSNTGELFF
TGCAGTGCTAGCACTAGTTCGAACACCGGGGAGCTGTTTTTT